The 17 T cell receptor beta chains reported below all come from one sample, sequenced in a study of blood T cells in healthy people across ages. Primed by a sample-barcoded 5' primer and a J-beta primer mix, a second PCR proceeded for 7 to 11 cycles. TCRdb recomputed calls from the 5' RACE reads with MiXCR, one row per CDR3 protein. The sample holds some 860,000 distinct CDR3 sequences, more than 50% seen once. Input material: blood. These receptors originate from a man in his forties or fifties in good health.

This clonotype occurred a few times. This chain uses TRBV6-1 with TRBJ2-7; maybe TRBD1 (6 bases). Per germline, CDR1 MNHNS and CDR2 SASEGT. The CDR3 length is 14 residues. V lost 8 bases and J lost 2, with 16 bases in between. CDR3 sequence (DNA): TGTGCCAGCGGCCGGACAGCCTATACCTACGAGCAGTACTTC. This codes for CASGRTAYTYEQYF.

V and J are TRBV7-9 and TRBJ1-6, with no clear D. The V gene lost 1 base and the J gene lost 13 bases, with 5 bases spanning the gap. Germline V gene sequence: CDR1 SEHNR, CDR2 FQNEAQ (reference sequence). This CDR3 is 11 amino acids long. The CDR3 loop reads CASSLGDPLHF. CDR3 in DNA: TGTGCCAGCAGCTTAGGGGATCCCCTCCACTTT.

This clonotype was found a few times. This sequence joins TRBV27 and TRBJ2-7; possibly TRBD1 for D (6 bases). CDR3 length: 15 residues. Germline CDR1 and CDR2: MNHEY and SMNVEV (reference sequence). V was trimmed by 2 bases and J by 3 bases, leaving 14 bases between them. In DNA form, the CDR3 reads TGTGCCAGCAGTTTAAGTGGGACACGGGGCTACGAGCAGTACTTC. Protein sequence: CASSLSGTRGYEQYF.

The CDR3 bases are TGTGCCAGCAGCTTAACCTCGTCGGAGGCGAACACCGGGGAGCTGTTTTTT. Encoded protein: CASSLTSSEANTGELFF. The chain employs TRBV7-3 and TRBJ2-2; TRBD2 might be the D (5 bases). With 0 bases removed from V and 0 bases from J, the gap between germline ends came to 11 bases. This CDR3 comprises 17 residues. The germline V gene has CDR1 SGHTA and CDR2 FQGTGA.

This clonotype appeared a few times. This chain's CDR3 is CASSHNRRETQYF. The DNA of the CDR3 is TGTGCCAGCAGTCACAACCGAAGGGAGACCCAGTACTTC. The V gene is TRBV6-1, the J gene TRBJ2-5, with no clear D. The V gene's germline CDR1 is MNHNS and CDR2 SASEGT. The CDR3 is 13 residues long. Trimming pared 5 bases from V and 5 bases from J, leaving 12 bases between.

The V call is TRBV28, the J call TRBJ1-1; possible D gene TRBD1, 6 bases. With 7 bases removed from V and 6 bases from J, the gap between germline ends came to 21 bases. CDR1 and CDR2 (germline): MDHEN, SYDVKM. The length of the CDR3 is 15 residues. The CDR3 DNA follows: TGTGCCAGCATCTCTAGGGGGATGGGAAGCGCTGAAGCTTTCTTT. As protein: CASISRGMGSAEAFF. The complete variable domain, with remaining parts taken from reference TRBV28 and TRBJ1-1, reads DVKVTQSSRYLVKRTGEKVFLECVQDMDHENMFWYRQDPGLGLRLIYFSYDVKMKEKGDIPEGYSVSREKKERFSLILESASTNQTSMYLCASISRGMGSAEAFFGQGTRLTVV.

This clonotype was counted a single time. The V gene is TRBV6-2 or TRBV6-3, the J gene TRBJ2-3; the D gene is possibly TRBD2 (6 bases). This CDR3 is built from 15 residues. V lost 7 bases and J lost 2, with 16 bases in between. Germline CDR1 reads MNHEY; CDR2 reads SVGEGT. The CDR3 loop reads CASNVAARYTDTQYF. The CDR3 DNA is TGTGCCAGCAACGTAGCGGCTCGCTACACAGATACGCAGTATTTT.

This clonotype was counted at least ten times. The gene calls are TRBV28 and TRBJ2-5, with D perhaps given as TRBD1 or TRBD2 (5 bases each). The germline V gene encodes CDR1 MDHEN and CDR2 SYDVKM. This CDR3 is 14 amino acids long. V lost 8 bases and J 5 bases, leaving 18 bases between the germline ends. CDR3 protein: CASWGIGTGETQYF. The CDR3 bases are TGTGCCAGCTGGGGTATCGGGACCGGGGAGACCCAGTACTTC.

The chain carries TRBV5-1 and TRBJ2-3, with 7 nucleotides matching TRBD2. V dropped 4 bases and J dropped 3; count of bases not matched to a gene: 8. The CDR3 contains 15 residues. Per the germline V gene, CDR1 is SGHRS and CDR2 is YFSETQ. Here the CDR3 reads CASSTTNGRTDTQYF. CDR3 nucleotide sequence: TGCGCCAGCAGCACTACTAACGGGAGGACAGATACGCAGTATTTT.

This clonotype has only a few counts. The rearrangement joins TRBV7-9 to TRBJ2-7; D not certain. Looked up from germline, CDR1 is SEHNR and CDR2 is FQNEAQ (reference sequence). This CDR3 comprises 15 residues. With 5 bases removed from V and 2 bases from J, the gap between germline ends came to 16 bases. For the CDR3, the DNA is TGTGCCAGCAGCGCCGGCTTGACCCAAACCTACGAGCAGTACTTC. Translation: CASSAGLTQTYEQYF.

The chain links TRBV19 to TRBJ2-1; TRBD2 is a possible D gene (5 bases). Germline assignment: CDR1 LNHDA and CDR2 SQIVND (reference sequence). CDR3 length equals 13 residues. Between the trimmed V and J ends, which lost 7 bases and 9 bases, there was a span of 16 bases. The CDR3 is CASNRASSGEQFF. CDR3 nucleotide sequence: TGTGCCAGTAATAGGGCTAGCAGCGGTGAGCAGTTCTTC.

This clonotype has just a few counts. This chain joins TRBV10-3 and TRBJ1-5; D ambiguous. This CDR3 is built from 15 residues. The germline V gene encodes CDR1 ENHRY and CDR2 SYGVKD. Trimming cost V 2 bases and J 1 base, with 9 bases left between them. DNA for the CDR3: TGTGCCATCAGTGAGGGGGTTTTCAGCAATCAGCCCCAGCATTTT. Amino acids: CAISEGVFSNQPQHF.

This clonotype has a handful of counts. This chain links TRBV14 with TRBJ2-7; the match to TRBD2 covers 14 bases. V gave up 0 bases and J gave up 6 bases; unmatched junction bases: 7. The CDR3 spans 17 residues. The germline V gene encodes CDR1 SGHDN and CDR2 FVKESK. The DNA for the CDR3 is TGTGCCAGCAGCCAAGACCCCGGGACTAGCGGGAGACGCGAGCAGTACTTC. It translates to CASSQDPGTSGRREQYF.

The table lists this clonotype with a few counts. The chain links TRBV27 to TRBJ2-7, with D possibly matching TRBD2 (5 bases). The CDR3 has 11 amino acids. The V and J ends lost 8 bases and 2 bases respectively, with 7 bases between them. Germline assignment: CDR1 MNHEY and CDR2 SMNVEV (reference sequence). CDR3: CASGLAYEQYF. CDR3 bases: TGTGCCAGCGGACTGGCCTACGAGCAGTACTTC.

DNA for the CDR3: TGTGCCAGCAGCTTATCGGGAGGGTTCCAAGAGACCCAGTACTTC. This codes for CASSLSGGFQETQYF. The gene calls are TRBV11-2 and TRBJ2-5, with 8 bases identical to TRBD2. The CDR3 extends over 15 amino acids. Per the germline V gene, CDR1 is SGHAT and CDR2 is FQNNGV. V gave up 2 bases and J gave up 1 base; unmatched junction bases: 3.

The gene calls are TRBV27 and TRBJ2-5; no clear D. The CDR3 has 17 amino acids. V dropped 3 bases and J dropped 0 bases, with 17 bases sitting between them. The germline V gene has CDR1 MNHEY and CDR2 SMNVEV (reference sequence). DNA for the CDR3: TGTGCCAGCAGTTTGTCCGTTTTTACCTCGTACCAAGAGACCCAGTACTTC. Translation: CASSLSVFTSYQETQYF.

CDR3 region: CAIGDALAGEFTSTDTQYF. In nucleotides, the CDR3 is TGTGCCATCGGGGACGCACTAGCGGGGGAGTTCACCAGCACAGATACGCAGTATTTT. This rearrangement joins TRBV10-3 to TRBJ2-3; 11 bases fit TRBD2. CDR1 and CDR2 from the germline V gene are ENHRY and SYGVKD. J lost 0 bases, V lost 8 bases, and 16 bases had no gene match. The CDR3 extends over 19 amino acids.